The 18 T cell receptor beta chains given below trace back to one sample, sequenced in a study of STAT3 mutations in large granular lymphocyte leukemia. Study-wide findings and caveats: At least one immunodominant TCR beta clonotype appeared in every T-cell large granular lymphocyte leukemia patient.

What these receptors recognize is not known. Sequenced by immunoSEQ multiplex PCR; TCRdb stores in-frame clones only, minus some. The profile shows 16,000 or so clones, roughly 81% of them singletons. The sequencing sample was made of peripheral blood mononuclear cells. These receptors all stem from a man aged 50-60 years with T-cell large granular lymphocyte leukemia. Some clones in this sample may be carry-over from other donors' samples.

The chain combines TRBV4-1 with TRBJ2-3, with 9 bases aligning to TRBD2. Trimming took 3 bases from V and 3 from J; bases not matched to a gene: 10. The germline CDR1 and CDR2 sequences are MGHRA and YSYEKL. The CDR3 spans 17 residues. CDR3 loop: CASSHAASGGSTDTQYF. The CDR3 DNA follows: TGCGCCAGCAGCCATGCAGCGAGCGGGGGGTCGACAGATACGCAGTATTTT.

This clone was picked up a small number of times. The chain is built from TRBV10-2 and TRBJ1-2; D unclear. V lost 8 bases and J 5 bases, leaving 18 bases between the germline ends. Germline V gives CDR1 WSHSY, CDR2 SAAADI. This CDR3 spans 14 amino acids. Written as DNA, the CDR3 is TGCGCCAGCCTTCCTGGCGGAGCCCTATATGGCTACACCTTC. Protein: CASLPGGALYGYTF.

The gene calls are TRBV29-1 and TRBJ2-5; 7 bases are a match to TRBD2. V lost 8 bases and J lost 2; bases outside the gene matches: 8. The CDR3 has 13 amino acids. Germline CDR1 SQVTM, CDR2 ANQGSEA. CDR3 protein: CSCLGEGQETQYF. The DNA for the CDR3 is TGCAGCTGTCTAGGGGAGGGGCAAGAGACCCAGTACTTC.

The V call is TRBV7-9, the J call TRBJ1-5, with TRBD1 matching over 7 bases. Germline V gives CDR1 SEHNR, CDR2 FQNEAQ (reference sequence). V was pared by 5 bases and J by 11 bases, with 18 bases of the junction left unmatched. The CDR3 length is 16 residues. CDR3 coding DNA: TGTGCCAGCAGCCAAGATGGGTCAGGGGGACTAGGGGCCCAGCATTTT. Translating it yields CASSQDGSGGLGAQHF.

Here the CDR3 reads CASSFGPSTDTQYF. CDR3 nucleotide sequence: TGTGCCAGCAGCTTTGGGCCCAGCACAGATACGCAGTATTTT. The chain is built from TRBV7-2 and TRBJ2-3; D is ambiguous. This CDR3 comprises 14 residues. Germline CDR1 reads SGHTA; CDR2 reads FQGNSA. V dropped 3 bases and J dropped 0 bases, with 7 bases sitting between them.

The gene calls are TRBV11-1 and TRBJ2-4; D possibly corresponds to TRBD1 (6 bases). This CDR3 has 15 amino acids. Germline loops: CDR1 SGHAT, CDR2 FQDESV (reference sequence). Trimming removed 5 bases from V and 8 bases from J, with 19 bases in between. CDR3 DNA: TGTGCCAGCAGCATCACGGGACACGGAATGGACATTCAGTACTTC. Protein product: CASSITGHGMDIQYF.

The chain recombines TRBV5-4 with TRBJ2-3, with a tentative D call TRBD1 (6 bases). Germline lookup yields CDR1 SGHNT and CDR2 YYREEE (reference sequence). The CDR3 loop spans 17 amino acids. The germline V and J ends were trimmed by 4 bases and 0 bases, with 18 bases remaining between them. CDR3 DNA: TGTGCCAGCAGCGCCATCCGGGACACCTTTAGCACAGATACGCAGTATTTT. Its protein is CASSAIRDTFSTDTQYF.

As DNA, the CDR3 is TGTGCCAGCAGTAAGAGAGACAAGTCGGGCTACACCTTC. This translates into CASSKRDKSGYTF. The chain has TRBV6-5 and TRBJ1-2, with D unresolved. Germline lookup yields CDR1 MNHEY and CDR2 SVGAGI. This CDR3 has 13 residues. V was cut by 5 bases and J by 8 bases, with 15 bases left in between.

V is TRBV18 and J is TRBJ2-7, with 9 bases fitting TRBD1. CDR1 KGHSH and CDR2 LQKENI come from the germline V gene. This CDR3 contains 12 residues. Germline trimming cut 10 bases from V and 7 bases from J; bases unmatched to any gene: 8. The CDR3 is CATRTGAGEQYF. The CDR3 bases are TGTGCCACCCGGACAGGGGCTGGGGAGCAGTACTTC.

This rearrangement joins TRBV4-3 to TRBJ1-2; 10 bases align to TRBD1. Germline CDR1 reads LGHNA; CDR2 reads YSLEER. The CDR3 is made up of 15 amino acids. With 0 bases clipped from V and 4 bases from J, the junction kept 2 bases outside the gene matches. CDR3 bases: TGCGCCAGCAGCCAAGAGACAGGGGGCTTCTATGGCTACACCTTC. Translated: CASSQETGGFYGYTF.

This sequence joins TRBV27 and TRBJ2-7; tentatively, D is TRBD2 (5 bases). CDR1 is MNHEY and CDR2 is SMNVEV in the germline V gene (reference sequence). V was clipped by 4 bases and J by 4 bases, with 17 bases between them. The CDR3 runs 15 residues. This CDR3 is CASSSEAGPVYEQYF. The CDR3, as DNA: TGTGCCAGCAGTTCTGAGGCGGGCCCGGTTTACGAGCAGTACTTC.

The chain uses TRBV2 and TRBJ1-5; maybe TRBD1 (5 bases). The CDR3 is 15 residues long. Trimming shortened V by 7 bases and J by 3 bases, and 16 bases separated the two germline ends. Germline CDR1 SNHLY, CDR2 FYNNEI. The CDR3 is CASTSGSGPNQPQHF. In nucleotides, the CDR3 is TGTGCCAGCACCTCGGGGTCGGGGCCCAATCAGCCCCAGCATTTT.

The V call is TRBV6-6, the J call TRBJ2-7; D is uncertain. The CDR3 totals 14 residues. Trimming removed 5 bases from V and 1 base from J, with 12 bases in between. Germline values: CDR1 MNHNY, CDR2 SVGAGI (reference sequence). The DNA for the CDR3 is TGTGCCAGCAGTACCACTCGGATTTCCTACGAGCAGTACTTC. It codes for CASSTTRISYEQYF.

This clone was seen a single time. The V and J genes are TRBV25-1 and TRBJ1-5; no reliable D call. The V gene's germline CDR1 is MGHDK and CDR2 SYGVNS. The CDR3 is 14 residues long. With 3 bases removed from V and 1 base from J, the gap between germline ends came to 7 bases. This CDR3 reads CASSETGSNQPQHF. CDR3 sequence (DNA): TGTGCCAGCAGTGAGACGGGAAGCAATCAGCCCCAGCATTTT.

The V gene is TRBV28, the J gene TRBJ2-5, with 11 nucleotides matching TRBD2. This CDR3 spans 15 amino acids. V was pared by 3 bases and J by 7 bases, with 7 bases of the junction left unmatched. CDR1 MDHEN and CDR2 SYDVKM come from the germline V gene. In DNA form, the CDR3 reads TGTGCCAGCAGTTTGGCTAGCGGGAGGCTCGGGACCCAGTACTTC. Amino acid sequence: CASSLASGRLGTQYF.

This chain connects TRBV18 to TRBJ2-7; weak D call: TRBD1 (5 bases). In germline, CDR1 is KGHSH, CDR2 LQKENI. The CDR3 extends over 13 amino acids. With 3 bases removed from V and 7 bases from J, the gap between germline ends came to 13 bases. The CDR3 loop reads CASSPGRQWEQYF. For the CDR3, the DNA is TGTGCCAGCTCACCCGGTCGACAGTGGGAGCAGTACTTC.

A single count supports this clone. The V gene is TRBV4-3, the J gene TRBJ2-7; 14 bases are a match to TRBD2. The CDR3 contains 15 residues. The ends lost 1 base at V and 4 bases at J; junction bases unmatched: 0. Germline CDR1 is LGHNA and CDR2 is YSLEER. The CDR3 spells CASSQGLAGGYEQYF. The CDR3 coding sequence is TGCGCCAGCAGCCAAGGACTAGCGGGAGGGTACGAGCAGTACTTC.

This clone was observed a handful of times. The genes are TRBV2 and TRBJ1-2; TRBD1 is a possible D gene (6 bases). The V gene lost 0 bases and the J gene lost 6 bases, with 14 bases spanning the gap. Germline values: CDR1 SNHLY, CDR2 FYNNEI. The CDR3 covers 15 residues. The DNA for the CDR3 is TGTGCCAGCAGTGAAGCGGGCAGGGGTCGTGATGGCTACACCTTC. It is translated as CASSEAGRGRDGYTF.